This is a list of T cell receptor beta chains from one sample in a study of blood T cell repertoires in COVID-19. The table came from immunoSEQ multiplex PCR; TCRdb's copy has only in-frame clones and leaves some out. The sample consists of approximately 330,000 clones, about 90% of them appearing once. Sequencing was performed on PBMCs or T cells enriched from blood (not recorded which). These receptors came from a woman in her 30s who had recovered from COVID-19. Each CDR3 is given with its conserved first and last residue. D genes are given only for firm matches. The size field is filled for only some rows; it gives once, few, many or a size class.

CDR3nt: TGTGCCAGCAGTAACACCTCAGGGGCCATCTATGGCTACACCTTC; CDR3aa: CASSNTSGAIYGYTF; j_gene: TRBJ1-2; abundance: NA; d_gene: NA; v_gene: TRBV28
CDR3nt: TGCGCCAGCAGCTGGGCGGCCGCCCCCCTTGGCGGGACCCTCTCCTACGAGCAGTACTTC; CDR3aa: CASSWAAAPLGGTLSYEQYF; j_gene: TRBJ2-7; abundance: NA; d_gene: NA; v_gene: TRBV5-1
CDR3nt: TGTGCCAGCAGCCCCGGGACAGGGGGCACCGGGGAGCTGTTTTTT; CDR3aa: CASSPGTGGTGELFF; j_gene: TRBJ2-2; abundance: once; d_gene: TRBD1; v_gene: TRBV11-3
CDR3nt: TGTGCCAGTTACGACAGGGGCTATGGCTACACCTTC; CDR3aa: CASYDRGYGYTF; j_gene: TRBJ1-2; abundance: few; d_gene: TRBD1; v_gene: TRBV19
CDR3nt: TGTGCCAGCAGGCCAACCGGGACAGTTCCCTACGAGCAGTACTTC; CDR3aa: CASRPTGTVPYEQYF; j_gene: TRBJ2-7; abundance: NA; d_gene: TRBD1; v_gene: TRBV28
CDR3nt: TGCGCCAGCAGCCACTACGTCCATGGACAGTTACCCTACGAGCAGTACTTC; CDR3aa: CASSHYVHGQLPYEQYF; j_gene: TRBJ2-7; abundance: NA; d_gene: NA; v_gene: TRBV5-1
CDR3nt: TGTGCCAGTAGCCGGGACATCCGTAGCAATCAGCCCCAGCATTTT; CDR3aa: CASSRDIRSNQPQHF; j_gene: TRBJ1-5; abundance: NA; d_gene: NA; v_gene: TRBV19
CDR3nt: TGTGCCATCAGTGAGCTGGGTAACAGGGGGGCGTTGGCCACTGAAGCTTTCTTT; CDR3aa: CAISELGNRGALATEAFF; j_gene: TRBJ1-1; abundance: NA; d_gene: TRBD1; v_gene: TRBV10-3
CDR3nt: TGTGCCAGCAACTCGGGGGGAGAAAAACTGTTTTTT; CDR3aa: CASNSGGEKLFF; j_gene: TRBJ1-4; abundance: NA; d_gene: NA; v_gene: TRBV28
CDR3nt: TGTGCCAGCAGTTCACGGACAGAGGGGTTCGGCACAGATACGCAGTATTTT; CDR3aa: CASSSRTEGFGTDTQYF; j_gene: TRBJ2-3; abundance: NA; d_gene: NA; v_gene: TRBV6-7
CDR3nt: TGTGCCACCAGTGATCCGGACACCTCCCGCTCCTACAATGAGCAGTTCTTC; CDR3aa: CATSDPDTSRSYNEQFF; j_gene: TRBJ2-1; abundance: NA; d_gene: NA; v_gene: TRBV24-1